A selection of T cell receptor beta chains follows, all from one sample in a study of blood T cell repertoires in COVID-19. Clones were read by immunoSEQ multiplex PCR, and TCRdb kept only the in-frame ones, dropping some. The table has over 90,000 clones, 81% seen once. Sequencing was done on a sample of peripheral blood. These receptors were collected from a man aged 60 to 75 with acute or convalescent COVID-19. CDR3s include the opening cysteine and the closing phenylalanine or tryptophan. A D gene is named only where the DNA matches it firmly. The size entry is marked missing in some rows and otherwise reads once, few, many or a size class.

d_gene: .
v_gene: TRBV5-5
j_gene: TRBJ1-1
abundance: .
CDR3aa: CASSFPGHYEAFF
CDR3nt: TGTGCCAGCAGCTTCCCGGGACATTACGAAGCTTTCTTT

d_gene: TRBD2
v_gene: TRBV10-3
j_gene: TRBJ2-7
abundance: .
CDR3aa: CAIRDDPGLFSYEQYF
CDR3nt: TGTGCCATCAGGGACGACCCGGGACTATTCTCCTACGAGCAGTACTTC

d_gene: .
v_gene: TRBV29-1
j_gene: TRBJ1-2
abundance: .
CDR3aa: CSVEDSLYGYTF
CDR3nt: TGCAGCGTAGAGGACAGCCTCTATGGCTACACCTTC

d_gene: .
v_gene: TRBV2
j_gene: TRBJ1-6
abundance: once
CDR3aa: CASSEARPLHF
CDR3nt: TGTGCCAGCAGTGAAGCGAGACCCCTCCACTTT

d_gene: .
v_gene: TRBV6-1
j_gene: TRBJ2-7
abundance: .
CDR3aa: CASSESSTAASEQYF
CDR3nt: TGTGCCAGCAGTGAATCGAGTACCGCCGCGTCTGAGCAGTACTTC

d_gene: .
v_gene: TRBV7-3
j_gene: TRBJ2-1
abundance: .
CDR3aa: CASSARTDEQFF
CDR3nt: TGTGCCAGCAGCGCTCGAACGGATGAGCAGTTCTTC

d_gene: TRBD1
v_gene: TRBV10-3
j_gene: TRBJ1-2
abundance: .
CDR3aa: CAITGTGDYRGYTF
CDR3nt: TGTGCCATCACCGGGACAGGGGACTACCGTGGCTACACCTTC

d_gene: .
v_gene: TRBV6-5
j_gene: TRBJ1-1
abundance: .
CDR3aa: CASSMRQSEAFF
CDR3nt: TGTGCCAGCAGTATGAGACAGTCTGAAGCTTTCTTT

d_gene: .
v_gene: TRBV19
j_gene: TRBJ2-1
abundance: .
CDR3aa: CASSTLPGDGDEQFF
CDR3nt: TGTGCCAGTAGTACCCTACCAGGGGATGGGGATGAGCAGTTCTTC

d_gene: TRBD1
v_gene: TRBV6-5
j_gene: TRBJ1-1
abundance: few
CDR3aa: CASSNRQGGFTEAFF
CDR3nt: TGTGCCAGCAGCAATCGACAGGGGGGTTTCACTGAAGCTTTCTTT

d_gene: .
v_gene: TRBV9
j_gene: TRBJ2-2
abundance: .
CDR3aa: CASSGGVNTGELFF
CDR3nt: TGTGCCAGCAGCGGGGGAGTCAACACCGGGGAGCTGTTTTTT

d_gene: .
v_gene: TRBV29-1
j_gene: TRBJ2-1
abundance: once
CDR3aa: CSVQGGRGYNEQFF
CDR3nt: TGCAGCGTTCAGGGGGGAAGGGGGTACAATGAGCAGTTCTTC

d_gene: TRBD1
v_gene: TRBV5-5
j_gene: TRBJ1-1
abundance: .
CDR3aa: CASSARQGARNTEAFF
CDR3nt: TGTGCCAGCAGCGCGAGACAGGGGGCTCGGAACACTGAAGCTTTCTTT

d_gene: .
v_gene: TRBV6-5
j_gene: TRBJ1-1
abundance: .
CDR3aa: CASTNGGGTEAFF
CDR3nt: TGTGCCAGCACCAACGGCGGGGGAACTGAAGCTTTCTTT

d_gene: .
v_gene: TRBV2
j_gene: TRBJ1-5
abundance: .
CDR3aa: CASSEGSQPQHF
CDR3nt: TGTGCCAGCAGTGAAGGTTCACAGCCCCAGCATTTT

d_gene: .
v_gene: TRBV7-8
j_gene: TRBJ1-3
abundance: .
CDR3aa: CASSLAYSGNTIYF
CDR3nt: TGTGCCAGCAGCTTAGCGTATAGTGGAAACACCATATATTTT

d_gene: TRBD1
v_gene: TRBV4-3
j_gene: TRBJ2-7
abundance: once
CDR3aa: CASSQDVGDRVYEQYF
CDR3nt: TGCGCCAGCAGCCAAGATGTCGGGGACAGGGTATACGAGCAGTACTTC

d_gene: .
v_gene: TRBV10-1
j_gene: TRBJ1-1
abundance: once
CDR3aa: CASSETIRNTEAFF
CDR3nt: TGCGCCAGCAGTGAGACAATCAGGAACACTGAAGCTTTCTTT

d_gene: .
v_gene: TRBV9
j_gene: TRBJ2-6
abundance: .
CDR3aa: CARQTPRVSGANVLTF
CDR3nt: TGTGCCCGTCAAACCCCTCGAGTCTCTGGGGCCAACGTCCTGACTTTC

d_gene: .
v_gene: TRBV5-4
j_gene: TRBJ2-2
abundance: .
CDR3aa: CASQSRGNTGELFF
CDR3nt: TGTGCCAGCCAGTCCAGGGGAAACACCGGGGAGCTGTTTTTT

d_gene: .
v_gene: TRBV7-2
j_gene: TRBJ1-6
abundance: .
CDR3aa: CASSQPTIPTGFKSPLHF
CDR3nt: TGTGCCAGCAGCCAACCCACGATACCAACAGGCTTTAAGTCACCCCTCCACTTT

d_gene: .
v_gene: TRBV12-3/TRBV12-4
j_gene: TRBJ1-2
abundance: .
CDR3aa: CASSLGRDYGYTF
CDR3nt: TGTGCCAGCAGTTTGGGGCGTGACTATGGCTACACCTTC

d_gene: TRBD2
v_gene: TRBV5-1
j_gene: TRBJ2-2
abundance: .
CDR3aa: CASSLVGLAGTNTGELFF
CDR3nt: TGCGCCAGCAGCTTGGTTGGACTAGCGGGAACGAACACCGGGGAGCTGTTTTTT

d_gene: .
v_gene: TRBV2
j_gene: TRBJ1-4
abundance: few
CDR3aa: CASSDGGWSEKLFF
CDR3nt: TGTGCCAGCAGTGATGGGGGGTGGAGTGAAAAACTGTTTTTT

d_gene: TRBD1
v_gene: TRBV2
j_gene: TRBJ1-2
abundance: once
CDR3aa: CASSPDRVYGYTF
CDR3nt: TGTGCCAGCAGTCCTGACAGGGTCTATGGCTACACCTTC

d_gene: TRBD1
v_gene: TRBV2
j_gene: TRBJ2-7
abundance: .
CDR3aa: CASRRGQGADEQYF
CDR3nt: TGTGCCAGCAGACGGGGACAGGGGGCGGACGAGCAGTACTTC

d_gene: .
v_gene: TRBV30
j_gene: TRBJ2-5
abundance: .
CDR3aa: CAWGYGASQETQYF
CDR3nt: TGTGCCTGGGGTTATGGGGCCAGCCAAGAGACCCAGTACTTC

d_gene: .
v_gene: TRBV5-1
j_gene: TRBJ2-2
abundance: .
CDR3aa: CASSPTVSNLNTGELFF
CDR3nt: TGCGCCAGCAGCCCTACAGTATCAAACTTGAACACCGGGGAGCTGTTTTTT

d_gene: .
v_gene: TRBV6-2/TRBV6-3
j_gene: TRBJ1-2
abundance: .
CDR3aa: CASSSTLSDSNYGYTF
CDR3nt: TGTGCCAGCAGCTCAACCTTATCGGACAGCAACTATGGCTACACCTTC

d_gene: .
v_gene: TRBV7-6
j_gene: TRBJ1-4
abundance: .
CDR3aa: CASSLGGGVNEKLFF
CDR3nt: TGTGCCAGCAGCTTAGGTGGGGGGGTTAATGAAAAACTGTTTTTT

d_gene: .
v_gene: TRBV5-4
j_gene: TRBJ2-5
abundance: .
CDR3aa: CASSTRGGETQYF
CDR3nt: TGTGCCAGCAGTACGAGAGGGGGAGAGACCCAGTACTTC

d_gene: TRBD1
v_gene: TRBV19
j_gene: TRBJ1-4
abundance: .
CDR3aa: CASSRTGETANEKLFF
CDR3nt: TGTGCCAGTAGTCGGACAGGGGAAACGGCTAATGAAAAACTGTTTTTT

d_gene: .
v_gene: TRBV27
j_gene: TRBJ1-2
abundance: .
CDR3aa: CASRDEGLNGYTF
CDR3nt: TGTGCCAGCAGGGACGAGGGCCTTAATGGCTACACCTTC

d_gene: TRBD1
v_gene: TRBV27
j_gene: TRBJ2-7
abundance: .
CDR3aa: CASSPRDSQTYEQYF
CDR3nt: TGTGCCAGCAGTCCCCGGGACAGCCAAACCTACGAGCAGTACTTC

d_gene: .
v_gene: TRBV19
j_gene: TRBJ2-3
abundance: .
CDR3aa: CASSTHLKTGVSTDTQYF
CDR3nt: TGTGCCAGTAGTACCCACCTTAAGACAGGAGTAAGCACAGATACGCAGTATTTT

d_gene: TRBD1
v_gene: TRBV11-3
j_gene: TRBJ1-6
abundance: .
CDR3aa: CASSSGQGGNSPLHF
CDR3nt: TGTGCCAGCAGCTCCGGACAGGGCGGAAATTCACCCCTCCACTTT

d_gene: TRBD1
v_gene: TRBV6-2/TRBV6-3
j_gene: TRBJ1-2
abundance: .
CDR3aa: CASSYSKLGGRGYTF
CDR3nt: TGTGCCAGCAGTTACTCGAAGTTAGGGGGCCGGGGCTACACCTTC

d_gene: TRBD1
v_gene: TRBV5-4
j_gene: TRBJ1-2
abundance: .
CDR3aa: CASSLDQGAVGYTF
CDR3nt: TGTGCCAGCAGCTTGGATCAGGGGGCGGTCGGCTACACCTTC

d_gene: .
v_gene: TRBV18
j_gene: TRBJ1-5
abundance: .
CDR3aa: CASSPELQGKGNQPQHF
CDR3nt: TGTGCCAGCTCACCTGAACTACAGGGTAAAGGCAATCAGCCCCAGCATTTT

d_gene: TRBD1
v_gene: TRBV24-1
j_gene: TRBJ1-2
abundance: .
CDR3aa: CATSQTGGGYGYTF
CDR3nt: TGTGCCACCAGTCAGACAGGGGGAGGTTACGGCTACACCTTC

d_gene: TRBD2
v_gene: TRBV10-1
j_gene: TRBJ2-5
abundance: .
CDR3aa: CASSEGLAAIGETQYF
CDR3nt: TGCGCCAGCAGTGAGGGACTAGCGGCCATCGGAGAGACCCAGTACTTC

d_gene: TRBD1
v_gene: TRBV5-1
j_gene: TRBJ2-5
abundance: once
CDR3aa: CASSFFPGTGGGETQYF
CDR3nt: TGCGCCAGCAGCTTTTTTCCCGGGACAGGAGGGGGGGAGACCCAGTACTTC

d_gene: TRBD1
v_gene: TRBV11-2
j_gene: TRBJ2-7
abundance: once
CDR3aa: CASTQLRTGIYEQYF
CDR3nt: TGTGCCAGCACCCAGCTGCGGACAGGGATCTACGAGCAGTACTTC

d_gene: TRBD1
v_gene: TRBV6-5
j_gene: TRBJ2-7
abundance: .
CDR3aa: CASTPGQGLTYEQYF
CDR3nt: TGTGCCAGCACTCCTGGACAGGGCCTTACCTACGAGCAGTACTTC

d_gene: .
v_gene: TRBV6-5
j_gene: TRBJ2-6
abundance: .
CDR3aa: CASSSDSSGANVLTF
CDR3nt: TGTGCCAGCAGCTCCGACAGCTCTGGGGCCAACGTCCTGACTTTC

d_gene: TRBD2
v_gene: TRBV6-1
j_gene: TRBJ2-3
abundance: .
CDR3aa: CASSESQTSGGRADTQYF
CDR3nt: TGTGCCAGCAGTGAGAGCCAGACTAGCGGGGGGCGGGCAGATACGCAGTATTTT

d_gene: .
v_gene: TRBV19
j_gene: TRBJ1-5
abundance: .
CDR3aa: CASSTTGGGQPQHF
CDR3nt: TGTGCCAGTAGTACTACCGGGGGTGGTCAGCCCCAGCATTTT

d_gene: .
v_gene: TRBV5-6
j_gene: TRBJ2-4
abundance: .
CDR3aa: CASSAGLAKNIQYF
CDR3nt: TGTGCCAGCAGCGCGGGGCTGGCCAAAAACATTCAGTACTTC